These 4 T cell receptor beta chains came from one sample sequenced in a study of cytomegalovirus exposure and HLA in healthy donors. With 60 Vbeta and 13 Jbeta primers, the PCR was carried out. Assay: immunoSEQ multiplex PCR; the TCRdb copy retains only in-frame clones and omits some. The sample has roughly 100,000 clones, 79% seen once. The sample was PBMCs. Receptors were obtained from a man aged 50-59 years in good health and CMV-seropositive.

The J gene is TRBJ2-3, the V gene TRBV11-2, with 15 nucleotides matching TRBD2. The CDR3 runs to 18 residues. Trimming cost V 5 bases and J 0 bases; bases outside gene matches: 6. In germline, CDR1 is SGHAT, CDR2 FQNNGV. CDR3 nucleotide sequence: TGTGCCAGCAGCCCAGGGACTAGCGGGAGGCCTAGCACAGATACGCAGTATTTT. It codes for CASSPGTSGRPSTDTQYF.

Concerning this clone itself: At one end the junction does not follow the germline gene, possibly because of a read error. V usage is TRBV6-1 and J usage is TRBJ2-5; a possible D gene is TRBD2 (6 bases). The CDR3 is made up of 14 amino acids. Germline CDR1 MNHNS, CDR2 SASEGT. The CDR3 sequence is CASNEGYRGETQYF. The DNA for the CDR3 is TGTGCCAGCAATGAAGGATACCGGGGGGAGACCCAGTACTTC.

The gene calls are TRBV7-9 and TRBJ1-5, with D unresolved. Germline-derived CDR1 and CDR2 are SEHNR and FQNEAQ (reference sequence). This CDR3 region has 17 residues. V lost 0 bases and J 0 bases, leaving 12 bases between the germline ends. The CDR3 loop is CASSLAWEGNSNQPQHF. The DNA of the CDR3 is TGTGCCAGCAGCTTAGCCTGGGAGGGAAATAGCAATCAGCCCCAGCATTTT.

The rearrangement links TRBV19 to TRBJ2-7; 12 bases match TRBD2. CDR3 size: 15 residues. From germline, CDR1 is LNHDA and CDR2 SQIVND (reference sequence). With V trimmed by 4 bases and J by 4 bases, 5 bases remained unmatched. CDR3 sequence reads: CASSTGLAGLYEQYF. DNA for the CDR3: TGTGCCAGTAGTACTGGACTAGCGGGACTTTACGAGCAGTACTTC.